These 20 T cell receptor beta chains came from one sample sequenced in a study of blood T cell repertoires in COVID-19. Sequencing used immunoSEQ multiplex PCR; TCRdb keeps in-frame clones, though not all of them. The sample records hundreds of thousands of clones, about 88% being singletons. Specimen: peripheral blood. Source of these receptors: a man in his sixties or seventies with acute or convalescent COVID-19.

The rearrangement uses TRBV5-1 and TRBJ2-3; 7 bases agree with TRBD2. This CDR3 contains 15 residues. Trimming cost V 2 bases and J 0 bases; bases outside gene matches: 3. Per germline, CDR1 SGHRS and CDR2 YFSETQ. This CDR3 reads CASSFGGVSTDTQYF. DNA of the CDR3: TGCGCCAGCAGCTTTGGGGGGGTTAGCACAGATACGCAGTATTTT.

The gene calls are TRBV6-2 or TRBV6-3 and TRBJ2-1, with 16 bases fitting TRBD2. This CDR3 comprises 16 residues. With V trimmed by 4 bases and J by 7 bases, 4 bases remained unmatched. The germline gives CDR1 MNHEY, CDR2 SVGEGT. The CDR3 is CASSSPGLAGGNEQFF. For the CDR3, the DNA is TGTGCCAGCAGTTCTCCGGGACTAGCGGGAGGGAATGAGCAGTTCTTC.

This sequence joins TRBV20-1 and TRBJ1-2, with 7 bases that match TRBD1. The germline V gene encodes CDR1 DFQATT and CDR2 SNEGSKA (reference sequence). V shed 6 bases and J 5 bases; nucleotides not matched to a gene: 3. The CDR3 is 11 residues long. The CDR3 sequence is CSATGQYGYTF. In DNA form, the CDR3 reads TGCAGTGCGACGGGACAGTATGGCTACACCTTC.

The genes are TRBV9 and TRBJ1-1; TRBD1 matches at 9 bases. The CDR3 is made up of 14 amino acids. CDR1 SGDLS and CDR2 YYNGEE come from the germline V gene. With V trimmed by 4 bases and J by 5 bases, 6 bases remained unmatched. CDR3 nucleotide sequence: TGTGCCAGCAGCTTACAGGGGGCGAAAACTGAAGCTTTCTTT. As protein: CASSLQGAKTEAFF. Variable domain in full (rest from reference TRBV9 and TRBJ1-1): DSGVTQTPKHLITATGQRVTLRCSPRSGDLSVYWYQQSLDQGLQFLIQYYNGEERAKGNILERFSAQQFPDLHSELNLSSLELGDSALYFCASSLQGAKTEAFFGQGTRLTVV.

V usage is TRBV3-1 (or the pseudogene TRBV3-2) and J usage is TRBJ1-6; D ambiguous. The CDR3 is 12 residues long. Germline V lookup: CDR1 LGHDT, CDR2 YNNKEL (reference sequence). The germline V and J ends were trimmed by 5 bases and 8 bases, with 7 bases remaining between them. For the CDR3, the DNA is TGTGCCAGCAGCTTCGGGGATTCACCCCTCCACTTT. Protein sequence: CASSFGDSPLHF.

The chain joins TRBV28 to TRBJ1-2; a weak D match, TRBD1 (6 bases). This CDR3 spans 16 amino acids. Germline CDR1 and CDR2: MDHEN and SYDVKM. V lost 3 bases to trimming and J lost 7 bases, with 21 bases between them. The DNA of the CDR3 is TGTGCCAGCAGTTTGGGAATGACAGGTCAGAGATCTGGCTACACCTTC. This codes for CASSLGMTGQRSGYTF.

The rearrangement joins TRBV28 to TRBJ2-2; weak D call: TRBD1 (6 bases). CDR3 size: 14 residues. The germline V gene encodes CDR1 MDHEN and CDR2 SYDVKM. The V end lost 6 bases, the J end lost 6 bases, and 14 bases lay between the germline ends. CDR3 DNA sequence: TGTGCCAGCAGACAGGGTAGTCAATCCGGGGAGCTGTTTTTT. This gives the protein CASRQGSQSGELFF.

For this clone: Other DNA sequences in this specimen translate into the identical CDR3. CDR3 in DNA: TGCGCCAGCAGCTTGGGTGGAGCGAACACCGGGGAGCTGTTTTTT. Amino acids: CASSLGGANTGELFF. The chain combines TRBV5-1 with TRBJ2-2; no firm D call. Between the trimmed V and J ends, which lost 0 bases and 0 bases, there was a span of 6 bases. The CDR3 runs to 15 residues. Germline CDR1 reads SGHRS; CDR2 reads YFSETQ.

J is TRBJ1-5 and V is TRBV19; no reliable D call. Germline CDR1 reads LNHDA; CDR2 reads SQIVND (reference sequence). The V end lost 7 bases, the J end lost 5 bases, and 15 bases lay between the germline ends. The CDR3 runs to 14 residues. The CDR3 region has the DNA TGTGCCAGTACGTCCCCACAGAGAGATCAGCCCCAGCATTTT. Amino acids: CASTSPQRDQPQHF.

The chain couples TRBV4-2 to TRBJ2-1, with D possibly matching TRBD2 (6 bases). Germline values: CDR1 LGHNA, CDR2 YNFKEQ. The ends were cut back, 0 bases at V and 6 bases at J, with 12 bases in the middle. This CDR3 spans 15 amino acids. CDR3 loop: CASSQDPGAGNEQFF. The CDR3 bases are TGTGCCAGCAGCCAAGATCCAGGAGCGGGCAATGAGCAGTTCTTC.

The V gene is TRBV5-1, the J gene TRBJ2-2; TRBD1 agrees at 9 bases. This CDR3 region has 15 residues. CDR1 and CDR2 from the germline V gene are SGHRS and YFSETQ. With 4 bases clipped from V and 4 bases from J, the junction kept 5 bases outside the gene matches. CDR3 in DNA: TGCGCCAGCAGCCGGGACAGGGACGCCACCGGGGAGCTGTTTTTT. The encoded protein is CASSRDRDATGELFF.

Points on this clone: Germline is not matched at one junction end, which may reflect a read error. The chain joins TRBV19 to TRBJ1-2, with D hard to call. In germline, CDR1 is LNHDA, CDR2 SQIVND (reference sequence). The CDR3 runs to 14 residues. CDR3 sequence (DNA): TGTGCCAGTAGTATAGATCTGGGCACGCCGGGGAGATCCTTC. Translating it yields CASSIDLGTPGRSF. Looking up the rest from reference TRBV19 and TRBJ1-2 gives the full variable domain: DGGITQSPKYLFRKEGQNVTLSCEQNLNHDAMYWYRQDPGQGLRLIYYSQIVNDFQKGDIAEGYSVSREKKESFPLTVTSAQKNPTAFYLCASSIDLGTPGRSFGSGTRLTVV.

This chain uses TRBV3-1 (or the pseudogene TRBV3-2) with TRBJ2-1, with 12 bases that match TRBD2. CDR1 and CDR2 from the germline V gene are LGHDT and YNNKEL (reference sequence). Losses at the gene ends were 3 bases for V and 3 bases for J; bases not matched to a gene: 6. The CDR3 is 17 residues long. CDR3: CASSHVRTSGNYNEQFF. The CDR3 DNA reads TGTGCCAGCAGCCACGTCAGGACTAGCGGGAACTACAATGAGCAGTTCTTC.

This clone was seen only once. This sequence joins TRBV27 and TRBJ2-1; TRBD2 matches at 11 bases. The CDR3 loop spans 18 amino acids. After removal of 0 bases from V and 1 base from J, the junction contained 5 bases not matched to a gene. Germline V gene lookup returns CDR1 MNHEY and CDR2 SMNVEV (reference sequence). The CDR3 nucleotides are TGTGCCAGCAGTTTATCGGGGACTAGCGGTCTTTCCTACAATGAGCAGTTCTTC. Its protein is CASSLSGTSGLSYNEQFF.

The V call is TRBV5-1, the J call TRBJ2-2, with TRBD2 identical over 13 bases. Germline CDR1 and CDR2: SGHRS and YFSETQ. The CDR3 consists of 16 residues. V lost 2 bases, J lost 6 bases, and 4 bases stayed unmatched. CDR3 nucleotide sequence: TGCGCCAGCAGCTTCGGGACTAGCGGGAAAGCCGGGGAGCTGTTTTTT. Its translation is CASSFGTSGKAGELFF.

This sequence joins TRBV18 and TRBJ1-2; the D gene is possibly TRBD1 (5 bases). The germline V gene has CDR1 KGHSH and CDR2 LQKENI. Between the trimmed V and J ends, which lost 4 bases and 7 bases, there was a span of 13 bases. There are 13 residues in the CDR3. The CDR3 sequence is CASSHPGTGGYTF. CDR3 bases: TGTGCCAGCTCACACCCAGGGACTGGTGGCTACACCTTC.

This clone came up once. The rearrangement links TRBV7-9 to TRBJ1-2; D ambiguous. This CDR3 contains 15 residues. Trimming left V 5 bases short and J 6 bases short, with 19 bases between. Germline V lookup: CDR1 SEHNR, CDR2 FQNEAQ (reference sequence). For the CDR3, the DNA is TGTGCCAGCAGCCCCCACGAGATTGTGACTGATGGCTACACCTTC. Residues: CASSPHEIVTDGYTF.

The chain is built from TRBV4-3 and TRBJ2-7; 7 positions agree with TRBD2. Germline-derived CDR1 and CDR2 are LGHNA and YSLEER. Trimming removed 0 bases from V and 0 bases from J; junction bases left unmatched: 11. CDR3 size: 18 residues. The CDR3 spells CASSQDEISGDGSYEQYF. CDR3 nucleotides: TGCGCCAGCAGCCAAGATGAGATAAGCGGGGACGGCTCCTACGAGCAGTACTTC.

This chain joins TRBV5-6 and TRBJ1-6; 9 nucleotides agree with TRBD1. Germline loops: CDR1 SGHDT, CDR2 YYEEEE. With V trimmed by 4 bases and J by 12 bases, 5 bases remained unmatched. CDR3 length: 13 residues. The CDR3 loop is CASSRDREVPLHF. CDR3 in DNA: TGTGCCAGCAGCAGGGACAGGGAAGTACCCCTCCACTTT.

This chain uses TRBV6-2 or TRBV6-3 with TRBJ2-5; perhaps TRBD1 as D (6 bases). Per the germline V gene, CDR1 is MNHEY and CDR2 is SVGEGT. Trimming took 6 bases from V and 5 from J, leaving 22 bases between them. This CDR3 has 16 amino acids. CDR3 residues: CASSPLGGVEGETQYF. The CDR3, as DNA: TGTGCCAGCAGCCCTCTAGGGGGTGTGGAAGGGGAGACCCAGTACTTC.